This T cell receptor (beta chain) was observed in a study of T cell changes during pregnancy in multiple sclerosis. The J segment lost 7 bases and the V segment lost 6 bases, leaving 11 bases of the junction unmatched. Germline V gene lookup returns CDR1 MNHNY and CDR2 SVGAGI (reference sequence). The CDR3 spans 15 residues. Using immunoSEQ multiplex PCR, the repertoire was profiled, and TCRdb retains in-frame clones only, with some absent. Of some 21,000 clones listed, over 80% are singletons. This chain joins TRBV6-6 and TRBJ2-5, with 10 bases aligning to TRBD1. Sequencing was performed on CD8+ T cells from peripheral blood mononuclear cells, taken in the first trimester of pregnancy. This receptor was taken from a female donor in good health, enrolled as a control in a pregnancy study. CDR3 in DNA: TGTGCCAGCAGGTGGGGACAGGGGACTTCTCCGACCCAGTACTTC. Translated: CASRWGQGTSPTQYF.